This TCR beta chain was observed in a study of blood T cell repertoires in COVID-19. Looking at the study overall: Nucleic acid was either cDNA or gDNA, and it came from T cells, B-cell-depleted T cells, or PBMCs.

V was clipped by 0 bases and J by 12 bases, with 13 bases between them. The CDR3 has 13 residues. Germline V CDR1 and CDR2: SGDLS, YYNGEE. Source study methods: Reference gene primer amplification gave nucleated cell count estimates. Libraries were prepared by immunoSEQ multiplex PCR; TCRdb keeps only in-frame clonotypes and omits some of them. V and J calls plus clone size are reproduced from that table; the DNA served to infer D and trimming. The sample includes roughly 120,000 clones, about nine tenths of them seen just once. The rearrangement joins TRBV9 to TRBJ2-1; no reliable D call. Sequencing was carried out using peripheral blood. The source of this sequence is a human donor in a cohort sampled during active COVID-19. The CDR3 nucleotides are TGTGCCAGCAGCGTAGGTCTGCTCCCGGGGCAGTTCTTC. Translation gives CASSVGLLPGQFF.